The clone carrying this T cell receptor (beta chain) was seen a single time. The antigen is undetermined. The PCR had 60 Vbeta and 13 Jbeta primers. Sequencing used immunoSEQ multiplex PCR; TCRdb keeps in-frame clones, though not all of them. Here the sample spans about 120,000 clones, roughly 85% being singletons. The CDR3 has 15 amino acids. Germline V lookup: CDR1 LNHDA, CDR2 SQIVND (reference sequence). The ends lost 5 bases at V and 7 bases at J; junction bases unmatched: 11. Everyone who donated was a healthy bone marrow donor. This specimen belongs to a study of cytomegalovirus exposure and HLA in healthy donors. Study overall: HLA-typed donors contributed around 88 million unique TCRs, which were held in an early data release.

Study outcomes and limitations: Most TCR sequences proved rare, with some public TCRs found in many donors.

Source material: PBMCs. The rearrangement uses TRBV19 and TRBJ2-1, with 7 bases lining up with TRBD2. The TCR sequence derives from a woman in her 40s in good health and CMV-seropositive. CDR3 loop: CASSSSSGNINEQFF. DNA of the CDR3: TGTGCCAGTAGTTCATCGAGCGGGAATATAAATGAGCAGTTCTTC. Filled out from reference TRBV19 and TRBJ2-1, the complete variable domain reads DGGITQSPKYLFRKEGQNVTLSCEQNLNHDAMYWYRQDPGQGLRLIYYSQIVNDFQKGDIAEGYSVSREKKESFPLTVTSAQKNPTAFYLCASSSSSGNINEQFFGPGTRLTVL.